This T cell receptor (beta chain) was recovered during a study of early T cells in non-severe SARS-CoV-2 infection. Each CDR3 protein gets one entry after TCRdb re-called the 5' RACE reads with MiXCR. The data show roughly 56,000 distinct CDR3 sequences, 7.5% to 9.5% seen once. With 1 base removed from V and 0 bases from J, the gap between germline ends came to 10 bases. The CDR3 has 17 residues. Germline V CDR1 and CDR2: SGHAT, FQNNGV. The clonotype was recovered from an adult who was a healthcare worker with PCR-confirmed SARS-CoV-2 infection or an uninfected control (not recorded which). The specimen sequenced was whole blood. The genes are TRBV11-2 and TRBJ1-6, with D uncertain. The CDR3 region has the DNA TGTGCCAGCAGCTTAGCCCGACCGAGCTCCTATAATTCACCCCTCCACTTT. As protein: CASSLARPSSYNSPLHF.